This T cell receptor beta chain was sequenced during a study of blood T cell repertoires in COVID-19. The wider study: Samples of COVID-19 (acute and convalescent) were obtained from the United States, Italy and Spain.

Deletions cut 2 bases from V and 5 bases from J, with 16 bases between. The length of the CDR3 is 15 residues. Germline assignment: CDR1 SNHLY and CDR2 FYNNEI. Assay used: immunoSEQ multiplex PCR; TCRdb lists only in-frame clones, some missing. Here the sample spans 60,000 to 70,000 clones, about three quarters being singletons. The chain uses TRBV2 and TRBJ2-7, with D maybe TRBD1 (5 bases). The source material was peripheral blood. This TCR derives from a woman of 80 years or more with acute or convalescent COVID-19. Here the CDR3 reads CASSERAGMLNEQYF. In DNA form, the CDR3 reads TGTGCCAGCAGTGAAAGGGCAGGGATGTTGAACGAGCAGTACTTC. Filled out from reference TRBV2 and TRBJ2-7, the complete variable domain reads EPEVTQTPSHQVTQMGQEVILRCVPISNHLYFYWYRQILGQKVEFLVSFYNNEISEKSEIFDDQFSVERPDGSNFTLKIRSTKLEDSAMYFCASSERAGMLNEQYFGPGTRLTVT.